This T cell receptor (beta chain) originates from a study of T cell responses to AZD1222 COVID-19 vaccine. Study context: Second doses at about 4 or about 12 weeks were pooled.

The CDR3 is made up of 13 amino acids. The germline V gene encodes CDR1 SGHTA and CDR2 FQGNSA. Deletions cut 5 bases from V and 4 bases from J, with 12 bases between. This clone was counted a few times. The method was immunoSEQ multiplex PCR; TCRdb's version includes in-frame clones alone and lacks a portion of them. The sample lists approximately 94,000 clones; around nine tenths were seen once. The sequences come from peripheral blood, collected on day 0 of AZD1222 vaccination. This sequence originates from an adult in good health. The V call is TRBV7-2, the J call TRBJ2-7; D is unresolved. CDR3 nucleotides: TGTGCCAGCAGCAGAACCGGACCATACGAGCAGTACTTC. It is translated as CASSRTGPYEQYF.